The T cell receptor beta chain described here comes from a study of spatial heterogeneity in lung cancer. Study-wide context: Counts of TCR transcripts in tumor regions correlated strongly with a matched bulk RNA-seq T cell module score.

Findings and caveats of the study: Sequencing reached an estimated coverage of tumor T cells that was only around 7% for alpha chains and roughly 13% for beta chains. It was found that expanded intratumoral alpha and beta TCR counts tracked tumor mutation counts.

By sample fraction, this clonotype is medium-sized. Its target is not known. Time point noted: sample taken at primary tumor resection. Samples were donated by 72 untreated early-stage non-small cell lung cancer patients. Whole RNA, isolated from tumor, nontumor lung or frozen PBMC, was sequenced without prior sorting. The V segment lost 6 bases and the J segment 3 bases; nucleotides outside the gene matches: 6. Per germline, CDR1 SQVTM and CDR2 ANQGSEA. The CDR3 extends over 13 amino acids. TCRdb processed the 5' RACE reads anew with MiXCR; each CDR3 protein has one entry. There are about 2,400 distinct CDR3 sequences in the sample; approximately 8% occur only once, and almost 25% lies in the top ten.

This TCR was recovered from a female donor with early-stage non-small cell lung cancer. The sample here was lung tumor tissue, taken at surgery. This rearrangement joins TRBV29-1 to TRBJ2-7; TRBD2 matches at 9 bases. Written as DNA, the CDR3 is TGCAGCGTGCAAGCGGGGGGAAGCTACGAGCAGTACTTC. The encoded protein is CSVQAGGSYEQYF.